The 31 T cell receptor beta chains listed next were all sequenced from one sample in a study of early T cells in non-severe SARS-CoV-2 infection. Using its own MiXCR run on the 5' RACE reads, TCRdb lists one record per CDR3 protein. The data show approximately 100,000 distinct CDR3 sequences, 16% seen once. The sequenced sample consisted of whole blood. These receptors originate from an adult who was a healthcare worker with PCR-confirmed SARS-CoV-2 infection or an uninfected control (not recorded which).

This clonotype is medium-sized in the sample. The J gene is TRBJ2-7, the V gene TRBV27; TRBD2 is a possible D gene (6 bases). Trimming shortened V by 3 bases and J by 2 bases, and 14 bases separated the two germline ends. Looked up from germline, CDR1 is MNHEY and CDR2 is SMNVEV (reference sequence). The CDR3 has 15 residues. CDR3 coding DNA: TGTGCCAGCAGTTTTGGGGGAGGCCTAACCTACGAGCAGTACTTC. It translates to CASSFGGGLTYEQYF.

There are a few counts of this clonotype. The chain carries TRBV5-6 and TRBJ2-1, with 10 nucleotides matching TRBD2. There are 15 residues in the CDR3. V lost 4 bases to trimming and J lost 6 bases; unmatched junction nucleotides: 7. Germline CDR1 reads SGHDT; CDR2 reads YYEEEE. CDR3 sequence reads: CASSPSGRNFNEQFF. The CDR3 nucleotides read TGTGCCAGCAGCCCTAGCGGGAGAAATTTCAATGAGCAGTTCTTC.

This clonotype was recorded many times. This chain joins TRBV2 and TRBJ1-4; TRBD1 is a possible D gene (5 bases). The CDR3 is 14 amino acids. V lost 8 bases to trimming and J lost 4 bases, with 14 bases between them. The germline CDR1 and CDR2 sequences are SNHLY and FYNNEI. The CDR3 is CASVPGRFNEKLFF. The CDR3 coding sequence is TGTGCCAGCGTCCCGGGACGGTTTAATGAAAAACTGTTTTTT.

Only a few counts were recorded for this clonotype. J is TRBJ2-4 and V is TRBV11-2, with 10 bases identical to TRBD1. Germline loops: CDR1 SGHAT, CDR2 FQNNGV. The CDR3 length is 15 residues. V dropped 2 bases and J dropped 11; count of bases not matched to a gene: 9. The CDR3 coding sequence is TGTGCCAGCAGCTTAAGAGGGGGACAGGGGCCTTTTCAGTACTTC. Its protein is CASSLRGGQGPFQYF.

This clonotype was picked up a small number of times. This chain joins TRBV7-2 and TRBJ2-1, with 7 positions matching TRBD1. The CDR3 covers 15 residues. Trimming cost V 1 base and J 6 bases; bases outside gene matches: 6. Germline values: CDR1 SGHTA, CDR2 FQGNSA. The CDR3: CASSLDNRGSNEQFF. The CDR3 nucleotides are TGTGCCAGCAGCTTAGATAACAGGGGATCCAATGAGCAGTTCTTC.

This clonotype has only a few counts. The V gene is TRBV6-2 or TRBV6-3, the J gene TRBJ2-7; D unresolved. V gave up 6 bases and J gave up 0 bases, with 15 bases separating them. Per germline, CDR1 MNHEY and CDR2 SVGEGT. The CDR3 is made up of 15 amino acids. As DNA, the CDR3 is TGTGCCAGCAGGATCAGTCAAAAGGGCTCCTACGAGCAGTACTTC. It translates to CASRISQKGSYEQYF.

This clonotype was seen more than once but under ten times. The genes are TRBV2 and TRBJ2-3, with 8 positions matching TRBD1. Germline CDR1 and CDR2: SNHLY and FYNNEI. Losses at the gene ends were 6 bases for V and 2 bases for J; bases not matched to a gene: 4. The CDR3 runs to 14 residues. For the CDR3, the DNA is TGTGCCAGCAGCCGGGACAGGTCCACAGATACGCAGTATTTT. Translating gives CASSRDRSTDTQYF.

The rearrangement uses TRBV6-2 or TRBV6-3 and TRBJ2-1; TRBD1 agrees at 8 bases. There are 16 residues in the CDR3. V was clipped by 6 bases and J by 3 bases; unmatched bases: 10. Germline CDR1 reads MNHEY; CDR2 reads SVGEGT. CDR3 amino acids: CASSQRTGWDYNEQFF. DNA of the CDR3: TGTGCCAGCAGCCAAAGGACAGGGTGGGACTACAATGAGCAGTTCTTC.

The V gene is TRBV18, the J gene TRBJ2-7, with 8 bases that match TRBD1. The CDR3 length is 14 residues. V trimming: 5 bases; J trimming: 2 bases; junction bases outside the gene matches: 5. Germline CDR1 is KGHSH and CDR2 is LQKENI. CDR3 amino acids: CASSSSTGAYEQYF. As DNA, the CDR3 is TGTGCCAGCTCATCCTCGACAGGGGCCTACGAGCAGTACTTC.

This clonotype has more than one count but fewer than ten. J is TRBJ2-7 and V is TRBV7-8; 7 nucleotides match TRBD2. The ends lost 3 bases at V and 3 bases at J; junction bases unmatched: 2. CDR1 and CDR2 (germline): SGHVS, FQNEAQ. The CDR3 is made up of 13 amino acids. CDR3 DNA sequence: TGTGCCAGCAGCTTCAGGACTAGCTACGAGCAGTACTTC. Residues: CASSFRTSYEQYF. Full variable domain (remainder filled in from reference TRBV7-8 and TRBJ2-7): GAGVSQSPRYKVAKRGQDVALRCDPISGHVSLFWYQQALGQGPEFLTYFQNEAQLDKSGLPSDRFFAERPEGSVSTLKIQRTQQEDSAVYLCASSFRTSYEQYFGPGTRLTVT.

This chain links TRBV7-2 with TRBJ1-2; TRBD1 matches at 8 bases. The V gene end was trimmed by 10 bases and the J gene end by 4 bases; junction bases not matched to a gene: 14. The germline CDR1 and CDR2 sequences are SGHTA and FQGNSA. This CDR3 spans 15 amino acids. Written as DNA, the CDR3 is TGTGCCATCCCGCTCCAGGGGGCTTCCTCCTATGGCTACACCTTC. This codes for CAIPLQGASSYGYTF.

This chain links TRBV6-2 or TRBV6-3 with TRBJ1-5; D not certain. The ends were cut back, 8 bases at V and 7 bases at J, with 24 bases in the middle. The CDR3 is 16 amino acids. CDR1 is MNHEY, CDR2 SVGEGT, per germline. The CDR3 DNA follows: TGTGCCAGCCAGGACCCGCGACGAGGGATCATCCAGCCCCAGCATTTT. Its protein is CASQDPRRGIIQPQHF.

The gene calls are TRBV28 and TRBJ1-1, with D possibly TRBD1 on 6 matching bases. CDR1 and CDR2 (germline): MDHEN, SYDVKM. The CDR3 is made up of 18 amino acids. The germline V and J ends were trimmed by 6 bases and 5 bases, with 28 bases remaining between them. For the CDR3, the DNA is TGTGCCAGCAGCCCTATCGGTGAGGGGGGCTTTTCGAGGACTGAAGCTTTCTTT. This translates into CASSPIGEGGFSRTEAFF.

The chain uses TRBV7-2 and TRBJ1-2; D unclear. The germline V and J ends were trimmed by 5 bases and 1 base, with 14 bases remaining between them. Germline CDR1 is SGHTA and CDR2 is FQGNSA. The CDR3 has 15 amino acids. Here the CDR3 reads CASSAEGSNNYGYTF. The CDR3 DNA reads as TGTGCCAGCAGCGCGGAAGGATCGAATAACTATGGCTACACCTTC.

This clonotype came up a few times. The rearrangement links TRBV29-1 to TRBJ2-7; 7 bases agree with TRBD2. J was trimmed by 1 base and V by 4 bases; bases with no gene match: 7. Germline V CDR1 and CDR2: SQVTM, ANQGSEA. The CDR3 loop spans 14 amino acids. The CDR3 DNA follows: TGCAGCGTTGTTTTGGGGGGAGGGTCCTACGAGCAGTACTTC. The encoded protein is CSVVLGGGSYEQYF.

This chain links TRBV27 with TRBJ2-5; 8 nucleotides match TRBD2. The CDR3 totals 15 residues. J gave up 4 bases and V 10 bases, and 14 bases lay outside the gene matches. Per the germline V gene, CDR1 is MNHEY and CDR2 is SMNVEV (reference sequence). The CDR3: CATNPGSGVGETQYF. Here the CDR3 DNA reads TGTGCCACTAACCCCGGTAGCGGGGTCGGAGAGACCCAGTACTTC.

The chain employs TRBV12-3 or TRBV12-4 and TRBJ2-1; D is ambiguous. The CDR3 length is 12 residues. V was shortened by 6 bases and J by 4 bases, with 7 bases between the two germline ends. The CDR3 DNA reads TGTGCCAGCAGGTGGTTTTACAATGAGCAGTTCTTC. Protein: CASRWFYNEQFF.

There are a few counts of this clonotype. The chain is built from TRBV25-1 and TRBJ1-2, with D unresolved. CDR1 is MGHDK and CDR2 is SYGVNS in the germline V gene. The CDR3 sequence is 15 residues long. Trimming removed 1 base from V and 2 bases from J, with 11 bases in between. CDR3 amino acids: CASSEFGGKNYGYTF. For the CDR3, the DNA is TGTGCCAGCAGTGAATTCGGCGGCAAGAACTATGGCTACACCTTC.

As to this clonotype: The junction does not match germline at one end; this may be a read error. The CDR3 here is CASSPARASVLF. The CDR3 DNA reads as TGTGCCAGCAGTCCCGCCCGGGCCTCCGTTCTTTTT. The chain uses TRBV28 and TRBJ1-6; D is ambiguous. CDR1 MDHEN and CDR2 SYDVKM come from the germline V gene. The CDR3 contains 12 residues.

The V call is TRBV9, the J call TRBJ2-1; 9 bases match TRBD2. Germline V gene sequence: CDR1 SGDLS, CDR2 YYNGEE. V shed 4 bases and J 4 bases; nucleotides not matched to a gene: 6. The CDR3 spans 15 residues. The CDR3 reads CASSPDSGSYNEQFF. The CDR3 DNA reads as TGTGCCAGCAGCCCGGATAGCGGGAGTTACAATGAGCAGTTCTTC. Variable domain in full (rest from reference TRBV9 and TRBJ2-1): DSGVTQTPKHLITATGQRVTLRCSPRSGDLSVYWYQQSLDQGLQFLIQYYNGEERAKGNILERFSAQQFPDLHSELNLSSLELGDSALYFCASSPDSGSYNEQFFGPGTRLTVL.

The chain links TRBV20-1 to TRBJ1-2; perhaps TRBD1 as D (6 bases). Trimming removed 0 bases at V and 6 bases at J, with 14 bases between. This CDR3 comprises 14 residues. The germline V gene has CDR1 DFQATT and CDR2 SNEGSKA (reference sequence). CDR3 in amino acids: CSARDFRGLNGYTF. CDR3 DNA sequence: TGCAGTGCTAGAGATTTCAGGGGACTAAATGGCTACACCTTC.

The chain carries TRBV7-9 and TRBJ1-2, with D perhaps TRBD1 (5 bases). Germline loops: CDR1 SEHNR, CDR2 FQNEAQ (reference sequence). V lost 5 bases and J 0 bases, leaving 7 bases between the germline ends. This CDR3 is 13 amino acids long. CDR3 sequence reads: CASSPGTNYGYTF. CDR3 sequence (DNA): TGTGCCAGCAGCCCAGGGACTAACTATGGCTACACCTTC. The full variable domain, rest sourced from reference TRBV7-9 and TRBJ1-2, is DTGVSQNPRHKITKRGQNVTFRCDPISEHNRLYWYRQTLGQGPEFLTYFQNEAQLEKSRLLSDRFSAERPKGSFSTLEIQRTEQGDSAMYLCASSPGTNYGYTFGSGTRLTVV.

The chain has TRBV20-1 and TRBJ1-2; 7 bases fit TRBD1. This CDR3 contains 11 residues. V gave up 6 bases and J gave up 5 bases; unmatched junction bases: 3. Germline loops: CDR1 DFQATT, CDR2 SNEGSKA (reference sequence). This CDR3 is CSASTGYGYTF. In nucleotides, the CDR3 is TGCAGTGCCTCGACAGGGTATGGCTACACCTTC.

V gene TRBV20-1 combines with J gene TRBJ2-7; TRBD2 matches at 9 bases. The V gene's germline CDR1 is DFQATT and CDR2 SNEGSKA (reference sequence). V lost 5 bases, J lost 5 bases, and 10 bases stayed unmatched. CDR3 length equals 14 residues. CDR3 coding DNA: TGCAGTGCTTATAGCGGGAGAGTAGGAAACGAGCAGTACTTC. It translates to CSAYSGRVGNEQYF.

Here the CDR3 reads CASSYRIGGVYEQYF. The CDR3 bases are TGTGCCAGCAGTTACAGAATAGGAGGGGTATACGAGCAGTACTTC. The chain couples TRBV6-2 or TRBV6-3 to TRBJ2-7; TRBD2 might be the D (6 bases). Germline values: CDR1 MNHEY, CDR2 SVGEGT. The CDR3 runs 15 residues. V lost 2 bases to trimming and J lost 4 bases, with 15 bases between them.

This clonotype occurred a few times. The V and J genes are TRBV19 and TRBJ2-3; 11 positions agree with TRBD1. The CDR3 totals 16 residues. J was trimmed by 4 bases and V by 5 bases; bases with no gene match: 8. From germline, CDR1 is LNHDA and CDR2 SQIVND (reference sequence). CDR3 protein: CASSPDRGQGADTQYF. In DNA form, the CDR3 reads TGTGCCAGTAGTCCGGACAGGGGGCAAGGGGCAGATACGCAGTATTTT. Full variable domain (remainder filled in from reference TRBV19 and TRBJ2-3): DGGITQSPKYLFRKEGQNVTLSCEQNLNHDAMYWYRQDPGQGLRLIYYSQIVNDFQKGDIAEGYSVSREKKESFPLTVTSAQKNPTAFYLCASSPDRGQGADTQYFGPGTRLTVL.

The chain combines TRBV7-6 with TRBJ2-7; TRBD1 or TRBD2 may be the D gene (7 bases each). The CDR3 covers 14 residues. Trimming cost V 5 bases and J 9 bases, with 20 bases left between them. CDR1 SGHVS and CDR2 FNYEAQ come from the germline V gene. CDR3 nucleotides: TGTGCCAGCAGCCCCCCGGGAGGAGGGGGCGGGCAGTACTTC. It encodes CASSPPGGGGGQYF.

This clonotype appeared a few times. The chain couples TRBV28 to TRBJ2-5, with D unclear. Looked up from germline, CDR1 is MDHEN and CDR2 is SYDVKM. The CDR3 is 15 amino acids. Trimming shortened V by 3 bases and J by 0 bases, and 11 bases separated the two germline ends. CDR3 nucleotides: TGTGCCAGCAGTTTGCTAAGGGTTTACCAAGAGACCCAGTACTTC. Translating it yields CASSLLRVYQETQYF.

This clonotype was seen many times. The chain carries TRBV9 and TRBJ2-6; 8 positions agree with TRBD1. CDR1 and CDR2 (germline): SGDLS, YYNGEE. With 4 bases clipped from V and 1 base from J, the junction kept 4 bases outside the gene matches. This CDR3 comprises 16 residues. The CDR3 loop reads CASSFRQGSGANVLTF. CDR3 nucleotides: TGTGCCAGCAGCTTTCGACAGGGGTCTGGGGCCAACGTCCTGACTTTC.

This clonotype was seen a few times. This chain connects TRBV11-2 to TRBJ2-5, with D tentatively TRBD1 or TRBD2 (5 bases each). V lost 5 bases, J lost 2 bases, and 15 bases lay in between. The CDR3 has 15 residues. CDR1 is SGHAT and CDR2 is FQNNGV in the germline V gene. CDR3 nucleotides: TGTGCCAGCAGCCATTACAGGAGGCGGCAAGAGACCCAGTACTTC. Translated: CASSHYRRRQETQYF.

The chain recombines TRBV20-1 with TRBJ1-1, with a possible D match to TRBD1 (5 bases). Germline CDR1 and CDR2: DFQATT and SNEGSKA (reference sequence). The V end was cut by 5 bases, the J end by 4 bases, with 14 bases between. There are 13 residues in the CDR3. CDR3 bases: TGCAGTGCTTTTGGGGGGACCTTCACTGAAGCTTTCTTT. Translated: CSAFGGTFTEAFF.